Each of the 8 T cell receptor beta chains below was sequenced from the same sample in a study of blood T cells in healthy people across ages. With a J-beta primer mix and a sample-barcoded 5' primer, a second PCR ran about 7 to 12 cycles. In TCRdb, the 5' RACE reads were re-called with MiXCR into one record per CDR3 protein. Of about 1.5 million distinct CDR3 sequences listed, about 42% are singletons. The sequencing input was blood. These receptors were taken from a woman between 18 and 29 years old in good health.

The table lists this clonotype with a few counts. The chain combines TRBV19 with TRBJ2-1; TRBD2 might be the D (6 bases). The CDR3 is made up of 17 amino acids. The V end lost 5 bases, the J end lost 4 bases, and 21 bases lay between the germline ends. Germline V CDR1 and CDR2: LNHDA, SQIVND (reference sequence). The CDR3 protein is CASSVFGGSNLYNEQFF. DNA of the CDR3: TGTGCCAGTAGTGTTTTTGGGGGGTCGAATCTTTACAATGAGCAGTTCTTC.

This clonotype was seen more than once but under ten times. This chain connects TRBV28 to TRBJ2-4, with TRBD1 as a possible D gene (6 bases). Germline loops: CDR1 MDHEN, CDR2 SYDVKM. Trimming removed 6 bases at V and 0 bases at J, with 15 bases between. The CDR3 consists of 16 residues. CDR3 in amino acids: CASRGPGQLAKNIQYF. CDR3 coding DNA: TGTGCCAGCAGGGGGCCGGGACAACTAGCCAAAAACATTCAGTACTTC.

V is TRBV4-3 and J is TRBJ2-1, with D possibly called TRBD1 or TRBD2 (6 bases each). The CDR3 sequence is 17 residues long. V shed 0 bases and J shed 7 bases, with 19 bases lying between them. Germline CDR1 LGHNA, CDR2 YSLEER. The CDR3 DNA follows: TGCGCCAGCAGCCAAGATGAACGGGGGCGAAGATGGAATGAGCAGTTCTTC. Translated, it gives CASSQDERGRRWNEQFF.

J is TRBJ2-5 and V is TRBV6-1; D might be TRBD2 (6 bases). Deletions cut 5 bases from V and 3 bases from J, with 13 bases between. Germline V lookup: CDR1 MNHNS, CDR2 SASEGT. The CDR3 extends over 14 amino acids. For the CDR3, the DNA is TGTGCCAGCAGTCACCAACCGGGAGAAGAGACCCAGTACTTC. This codes for CASSHQPGEETQYF.

The chain employs TRBV4-2 and TRBJ2-3; 7 nucleotides line up with TRBD1. The CDR3 totals 14 residues. Germline values: CDR1 LGHNA, CDR2 YNFKEQ. Trimming took 3 bases from V and 8 from J; bases not matched to a gene: 8. The CDR3, as DNA: TGTGCCAGCAGCCAGCTCTGGGCAGGGGGTACGCAGTATTTT. Translated: CASSQLWAGGTQYF.

Regarding this clonotype: Germline and junction disagree at one end, which may indicate a read error. The V and J genes are TRBV25-1 and TRBJ2-3; the D call may be TRBD1 or TRBD2 (6 bases each). This CDR3 comprises 15 residues. CDR1 is MGHDK, CDR2 SYGVNS, per germline. The CDR3 region has the DNA TGTGCCAGCAGTGAATATACAGGGAGGACAGATATGCAGTATTTT. Translation: CASSEYTGRTDMQYF.

The genes are TRBV4-3 and TRBJ1-2; 9 bases match TRBD1. Losses at the gene ends were 3 bases for V and 8 bases for J; bases not matched to a gene: 4. There are 13 residues in the CDR3. CDR1 and CDR2 from the germline V gene are LGHNA and YSLEER. CDR3 in DNA: TGCGCCAGCAGCCAGTACAGGGGGCAAGGCTACACCTTC. The encoded protein is CASSQYRGQGYTF.

This rearrangement joins TRBV5-4 to TRBJ2-5, with D tentatively TRBD2 (6 bases). The CDR3 spans 17 residues. V lost 2 bases, J lost 5 bases, and 22 bases lay in between. The V gene's germline CDR1 is SGHNT and CDR2 YYREEE (reference sequence). CDR3 sequence (DNA): TGTGCCAGCAGCTTCGCCCTTCGTGGGGAGGTTTCGGAGACCCAGTACTTC. It is translated as CASSFALRGEVSETQYF.